Below are 28 T cell receptor beta chains sequenced from a single sample in a study of CD8+ T cells in alopecia areata. Treatment here: oral pan-JAK inhibitor, 5-10 mg twice daily. Reverse transcribed after extraction, RNA yielded cDNA as the sequencing template. Sequencing used immunoSEQ multiplex PCR; TCRdb keeps in-frame clones, though not all of them. The data contain around 150,000 clones, approximately 57% of them singletons. The sequenced sample was CD4+ T cells sorted from blood, obtained at week 24, from a patient treated with tofacitinib. The source of these receptors is a human donor with alopecia areata.

This clone was seen only a few times. The chain carries TRBV29-1 and TRBJ2-3; no clear D. The length of the CDR3 is 15 residues. From germline, CDR1 is SQVTM and CDR2 ANQGSEA. V was pared by 1 base and J by 0 bases, with 11 bases between. CDR3 region: CSVEAPRPSTDTQYF. The CDR3, as DNA: TGCAGCGTTGAAGCCCCGCGCCCTAGCACAGATACGCAGTATTTT.

This chain links TRBV29-1 with TRBJ2-5, with D perhaps matching TRBD2 (6 bases). CDR1 SQVTM and CDR2 ANQGSEA come from the germline V gene. The CDR3 is 13 amino acids. Trimming stripped 4 bases from V and 5 bases from J, with 14 bases between. The CDR3 is CSVVIAGRETQYF. The CDR3 region has the DNA TGCAGCGTTGTCATTGCGGGGCGGGAGACCCAGTACTTC.

The rearrangement joins TRBV27 to TRBJ1-1; D unclear. V was pared by 2 bases and J by 12 bases, with 13 bases between. The CDR3 covers 12 residues. CDR1 is MNHEY and CDR2 is SMNVEV in the germline V gene (reference sequence). CDR3 loop: CASSLKMGSTFF. In nucleotides, the CDR3 is TGTGCCAGCAGTTTAAAGATGGGCAGCACTTTCTTT.

The V and J genes are TRBV14 and TRBJ1-6, with D possibly TRBD1 on 6 matching bases. V was clipped by 4 bases and J by 8 bases, with 18 bases between them. The CDR3 runs 16 residues. Germline assignment: CDR1 SGHDN and CDR2 FVKESK. CDR3 nucleotide sequence: TGTGCCAGCAGCCCCCAATCAGGGTACAGGGATTCACCCCTCCACTTT. It yields the protein CASSPQSGYRDSPLHF. Based on the CDR3 plus reference TRBV14 and TRBJ1-6, the full variable domain is EAGVTQFPSHSVIEKGQTVTLRCDPISGHDNLYWYRRVMGKEIKFLLHFVKESKQDESGMPNNRFLAERTGGTYSTLKVQPAELEDSGVYFCASSPQSGYRDSPLHFGNGTRLTVT.

The chain combines TRBV7-9 with TRBJ1-5; a possible D gene is TRBD1 (6 bases). V lost 5 bases to trimming and J lost 4 bases, with 15 bases between them. This CDR3 has 15 amino acids. Per germline, CDR1 SEHNR and CDR2 FQNEAQ (reference sequence). This CDR3 reads CASSQEGRGNQPQHF. CDR3 DNA: TGTGCCAGCAGCCAAGAGGGGAGGGGGAATCAGCCCCAGCATTTT.

The table lists this clone with a few counts. The chain carries TRBV9 and TRBJ2-7; D remains unclear. CDR1 SGDLS and CDR2 YYNGEE come from the germline V gene. The CDR3 length is 12 residues. V dropped 2 bases and J dropped 6 bases, with 9 bases sitting between them. The CDR3 loop reads CASSVFSGEQYF. For the CDR3, the DNA is TGTGCCAGCAGCGTCTTTTCCGGCGAGCAGTACTTC. Filled out from reference TRBV9 and TRBJ2-7, the complete variable domain reads DSGVTQTPKHLITATGQRVTLRCSPRSGDLSVYWYQQSLDQGLQFLIQYYNGEERAKGNILERFSAQQFPDLHSELNLSSLELGDSALYFCASSVFSGEQYFGPGTRLTVT.

The chain employs TRBV4-2 and TRBJ2-6; D may be TRBD1 (8 bases). Germline V gene lookup returns CDR1 LGHNA and CDR2 YNFKEQ. CDR3 length: 18 amino acids. V lost 1 base and J 0 bases, leaving 13 bases between the germline ends. CDR3 sequence (DNA): TGTGCCAGCAGCCAAGGGGACAGGACTAGCTCTGGGGCCAACGTCCTGACTTTC. This encodes CASSQGDRTSSGANVLTF.

The rearrangement joins TRBV4-2 to TRBJ1-5, with D perhaps matching TRBD1 (5 bases). The CDR3 is 13 amino acids. The V end was cut by 4 bases, the J end by 2 bases, with 6 bases between. Germline-derived CDR1 and CDR2 are LGHNA and YNFKEQ. The CDR3 sequence: CASSRGGNQPQHF. CDR3 bases: TGTGCCAGCAGCCGAGGGGGCAATCAGCCCCAGCATTTT.

The chain is built from TRBV5-4 and TRBJ2-5, with TRBD1 as a possible D gene (5 bases). The CDR3 sequence is 16 residues long. With 4 bases removed from V and 2 bases from J, the gap between germline ends came to 18 bases. In germline, CDR1 is SGHNT, CDR2 YYREEE (reference sequence). As DNA, the CDR3 is TGTGCCAGCAGCCAAGATCAGGGCGGAACACAAGAGACCCAGTACTTC. It is translated as CASSQDQGGTQETQYF.

This chain joins TRBV29-1 and TRBJ1-1, with a weak D call TRBD1 (5 bases). V was pared by 7 bases and J by 1 base, with 13 bases between. Germline CDR1 reads SQVTM; CDR2 reads ANQGSEA. The CDR3 consists of 13 residues. Here the CDR3 DNA reads TGCAGCGGCTCGGGTGGGGGGAACACTGAAGCTTTCTTT. Its protein is CSGSGGGNTEAFF. The whole variable domain, remainder taken from reference TRBV29-1 and TRBJ1-1, is SAVISQKPSRDICQRGTSLTIQCQVDSQVTMMFWYRQQPGQSLTLIATANQGSEATYESGFVIDKFPISRPNLTFSTLTVSNMSPEDSSIYLCSGSGGGNTEAFFGQGTRLTVV.

A few counts support this clone. The chain is built from TRBV30 and TRBJ1-2, with a tentative D call TRBD1 (5 bases). The CDR3 loop spans 12 amino acids. V dropped 5 bases and J dropped 6 bases, with 13 bases sitting between them. Germline V gives CDR1 GTSNPN, CDR2 SVGIG (reference sequence). CDR3 bases: TGTGCCTGGTTGCAGGGAATCGATGGCTACACCTTC. Its protein is CAWLQGIDGYTF.

This clone was seen a few times. V gene TRBV5-1 combines with J gene TRBJ1-5, with TRBD1 as a possible D gene (5 bases). The germline V and J ends were trimmed by 0 bases and 0 bases, with 7 bases remaining between them. This CDR3 is built from 15 residues. Looked up from germline, CDR1 is SGHRS and CDR2 is YFSETQ. The CDR3 region is CASSLEGNSNQPQHF. CDR3 in DNA: TGCGCCAGCAGCTTGGAGGGGAATAGCAATCAGCCCCAGCATTTT.

V and J are TRBV6-5 and TRBJ2-3; 8 bases map to TRBD1. Trimming at V came to 2 bases and at J to 4 bases, leaving 5 bases not matched to a gene. Germline V gene sequence: CDR1 MNHEY, CDR2 SVGAGI. The CDR3 loop spans 15 amino acids. The CDR3 DNA reads TGTGCCAGCAGTTACACAGGGACAGGAGCAGATACGCAGTATTTT. It yields the protein CASSYTGTGADTQYF.

This clone was counted at least ten times. The rearrangement joins TRBV15 to TRBJ1-5; D gene ambiguous. V was pared by 0 bases and J by 0 bases, with 6 bases between. Germline assignment: CDR1 LNHNV and CDR2 YYDKDF (reference sequence). CDR3 length: 15 residues. CDR3 sequence (DNA): TGTGCCACCAGCAGAGATCCGAGTAGCAATCAGCCCCAGCATTTT. Protein: CATSRDPSSNQPQHF.

This chain uses TRBV7-3 with TRBJ2-5; D may match TRBD1 or TRBD2 (7 bases each). Germline V gene lookup returns CDR1 SGHTA and CDR2 FQGTGA. V lost 2 bases, J lost 3 bases, and 13 bases lay in between. This CDR3 region has 15 residues. CDR3 nucleotides: TGTGCCAGCAGCTTAGAGACAGGGAGGGAAGAGACCCAGTACTTC. This gives the protein CASSLETGREETQYF.

The V call is TRBV5-6, the J call TRBJ1-2; 7 bases agree with TRBD1. V shed 0 bases and J 0 bases; nucleotides not matched to a gene: 2. The CDR3 has 15 amino acids. CDR1 is SGHDT, CDR2 YYEEEE, per germline. The DNA for the CDR3 is TGTGCCAGCAGCTTGGTGGGACAGTCTAACTATGGCTACACCTTC. This translates into CASSLVGQSNYGYTF. Full variable domain (remainder filled in from reference TRBV5-6 and TRBJ1-2): DAGVTQSPTHLIKTRGQQVTLRCSPKSGHDTVSWYQQALGQGPQFIFQYYEEEERQRGNFPDRFSGHQFPNYSSELNVNALLLGDSALYLCASSLVGQSNYGYTFGSGTRLTVV.

The rearrangement links TRBV29-1 to TRBJ2-5; possibly TRBD2 for D (5 bases). Trimming removed 7 bases from V and 2 bases from J, with 11 bases in between. Germline loops: CDR1 SQVTM, CDR2 ANQGSEA. This CDR3 has 12 residues. The CDR3 spells CSASEGQETQYF. DNA of the CDR3: TGCAGCGCCTCCGAGGGACAAGAGACCCAGTACTTC.

V gene TRBV4-1 combines with J gene TRBJ2-5, with 8 nucleotides matching TRBD1. The V and J ends lost 3 bases and 0 bases, in that order; junction bases with no gene match: 9. The CDR3 length is 17 residues. Germline CDR1 reads MGHRA; CDR2 reads YSYEKL. CDR3 DNA sequence: TGCGCCAGCAGCCAGGGGGACAGGCGCCTCCACCAAGAGACCCAGTACTTC. Its protein product is CASSQGDRRLHQETQYF.

V gene TRBV30 combines with J gene TRBJ1-5; no definite D call. The germline V and J ends were trimmed by 1 base and 0 bases, with 16 bases remaining between them. CDR3 size: 17 residues. The germline gives CDR1 GTSNPN, CDR2 SVGIG (reference sequence). CDR3 nucleotide sequence: TGTGCCTGGAGTGGAAGTCGACTCGGGGATAGCAATCAGCCCCAGCATTTT. This gives the protein CAWSGSRLGDSNQPQHF.

V is TRBV29-1 and J is TRBJ2-2; D unclear. CDR1 is SQVTM and CDR2 is ANQGSEA in the germline V gene. The CDR3 covers 12 residues. The germline V and J ends were trimmed by 2 bases and 3 bases, with 4 bases remaining between them. This CDR3 is CSVERDTGELFF. The CDR3 nucleotides read TGCAGCGTTGAAAGGGACACCGGGGAGCTGTTTTTT.

This chain joins TRBV5-1 and TRBJ2-5, with D maybe TRBD1 (6 bases). The V end was cut by 4 bases, the J end by 3 bases, with 13 bases between. This CDR3 spans 14 amino acids. From germline, CDR1 is SGHRS and CDR2 YFSETQ. The CDR3 is CASSPGAAEETQYF. DNA for the CDR3: TGCGCCAGCAGCCCAGGGGCGGCGGAAGAGACCCAGTACTTC. Full variable domain (remainder filled in from reference TRBV5-1 and TRBJ2-5): KAGVTQTPRYLIKTRGQQVTLSCSPISGHRSVSWYQQTPGQGLQFLFEYFSETQRNKGNFPGRFSGRQFSNSRSEMNVSTLELGDSALYLCASSPGAAEETQYFGPGTRLLVL.

This chain links TRBV30 with TRBJ1-1, with D possibly matching TRBD1 (6 bases). The CDR3 runs 12 residues. Germline loops: CDR1 GTSNPN, CDR2 SVGIG (reference sequence). The V and J ends lost 5 bases and 2 bases respectively, with 9 bases between them. CDR3 sequence: CAWGQRNTEAFF. CDR3 DNA sequence: TGTGCCTGGGGACAGAGAAACACTGAAGCTTTCTTT.

The rearrangement joins TRBV4-1 to TRBJ2-3, with D hard to call. Germline V gene lookup returns CDR1 MGHRA and CDR2 YSYEKL. This CDR3 is built from 12 residues. Trimming pared 8 bases from V and 3 bases from J, leaving 9 bases between. The CDR3 protein is CASRGITDTQYF. The CDR3 DNA sequence: TGCGCCAGCCGTGGGATAACAGATACGCAGTATTTT.

The chain links TRBV6-5 to TRBJ1-2, with D unresolved. The CDR3 contains 15 residues. V was clipped by 5 bases and J by 2 bases, with 15 bases between them. The germline V gene has CDR1 MNHEY and CDR2 SVGAGI. The CDR3 protein is CASSPNRITNYGYTF. The CDR3 nucleotides read TGTGCCAGCAGTCCGAACCGGATCACAAACTATGGCTACACCTTC.

About this clone itself: The sample has other DNA sequences that encode this CDR3 too. The chain couples TRBV29-1 to TRBJ1-1; D not resolved. The CDR3 loop spans 13 amino acids. Looked up from germline, CDR1 is SQVTM and CDR2 is ANQGSEA. V was cut by 2 bases and J by 0 bases, with 7 bases left in between. The CDR3 DNA reads as TGCAGCGTTGAAAGGAGGTTGAACACTGAAGCTTTCTTT. Its protein product is CSVERRLNTEAFF. Variable domain in full (rest from reference TRBV29-1 and TRBJ1-1): SAVISQKPSRDICQRGTSLTIQCQVDSQVTMMFWYRQQPGQSLTLIATANQGSEATYESGFVIDKFPISRPNLTFSTLTVSNMSPEDSSIYLCSVERRLNTEAFFGQGTRLTVV.

This clone has more than one count but fewer than ten. The genes are TRBV29-1 and TRBJ2-1, with 7 bases lining up with TRBD1. V dropped 3 bases and J dropped 3; count of bases not matched to a gene: 2. The CDR3 runs to 13 residues. Germline CDR1 SQVTM, CDR2 ANQGSEA. The CDR3 here is CSVDRQGYNEQFF. The DNA for the CDR3 is TGCAGCGTTGACCGACAGGGCTACAATGAGCAGTTCTTC.

The rearrangement links TRBV30 to TRBJ2-7; D remains ambiguous. CDR1 GTSNPN and CDR2 SVGIG come from the germline V gene (reference sequence). V was clipped by 1 base and J by 0 bases, with 13 bases between them. The CDR3 is 15 residues long. CDR3 sequence: CAWSAGRFASYEQYF. In DNA, the CDR3 is TGTGCCTGGAGTGCAGGCAGGTTCGCCTCCTACGAGCAGTACTTC.

This rearrangement joins TRBV19 to TRBJ2-1, with D possibly called TRBD1 or TRBD2 (6 bases each). In germline, CDR1 is LNHDA, CDR2 SQIVND (reference sequence). The length of the CDR3 is 14 residues. Trimming cost V 3 bases and J 9 bases, with 15 bases left between them. CDR3 DNA: TGTGCCAGTAGTATGGGGGGCTGGGTCAGTGAGCAGTTCTTC. Translation gives CASSMGGWVSEQFF.